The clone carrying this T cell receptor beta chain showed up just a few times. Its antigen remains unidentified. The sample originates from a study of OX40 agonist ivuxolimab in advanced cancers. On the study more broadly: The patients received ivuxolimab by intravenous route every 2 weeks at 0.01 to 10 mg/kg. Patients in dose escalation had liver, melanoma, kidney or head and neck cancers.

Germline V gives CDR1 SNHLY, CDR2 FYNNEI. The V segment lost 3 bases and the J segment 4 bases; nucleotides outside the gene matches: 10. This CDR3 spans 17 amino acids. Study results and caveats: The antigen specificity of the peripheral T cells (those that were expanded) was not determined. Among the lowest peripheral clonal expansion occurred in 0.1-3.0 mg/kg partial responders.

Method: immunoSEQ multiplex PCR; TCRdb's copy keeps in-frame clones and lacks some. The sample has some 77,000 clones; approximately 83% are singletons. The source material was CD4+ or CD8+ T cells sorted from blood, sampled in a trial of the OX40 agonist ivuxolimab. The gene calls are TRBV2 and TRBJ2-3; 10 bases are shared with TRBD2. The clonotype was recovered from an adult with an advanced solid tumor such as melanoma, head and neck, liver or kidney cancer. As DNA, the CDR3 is TGTGCCAGCAGTGATTACCTAGCGGGGGCCGGGGCAGATACGCAGTATTTT. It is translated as CASSDYLAGAGADTQYF. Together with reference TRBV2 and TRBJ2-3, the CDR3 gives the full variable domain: EPEVTQTPSHQVTQMGQEVILRCVPISNHLYFYWYRQILGQKVEFLVSFYNNEISEKSEIFDDQFSVERPDGSNFTLKIRSTKLEDSAMYFCASSDYLAGAGADTQYFGPGTRLTVL.